This passage covers 21 T cell receptor beta chains from one sample sequenced in a study of OX40 agonist ivuxolimab in advanced cancers. TCRdb's table, derived via immunoSEQ multiplex PCR, lists solely in-frame clones and lacks some. Of some 43,000 clones in the sample, around 87% were seen once. Sequencing was performed on CD4+ or CD8+ T cells sorted from blood, taken in a trial of the OX40 agonist ivuxolimab. The receptors originated from an adult with an advanced solid tumor such as melanoma, head and neck, liver or kidney cancer.

This clone was found once. This chain links TRBV6-4 with TRBJ2-5, with 10 nucleotides matching TRBD1. The J call may be wrong; the DNA end is better matched by TRBJ2-7. In germline, CDR1 is MRHNA, CDR2 SNTAGT. This CDR3 is 14 amino acids long. The CDR3 DNA reads TGTGCCAGCAGTAGGACAGGGGGATACTACGAGCAGTACTTC. Translated, it gives CASSRTGGYYEQYF.

J is TRBJ2-3 and V is TRBV4-3, with 9 bases that match TRBD2. CDR3 size: 17 residues. Unmatched junction bases numbered 13, after V lost 5 bases and J lost 4 bases. Germline V gene lookup returns CDR1 LGHNA and CDR2 YSLEER. The CDR3 region has the DNA TGCGCCAGCAGCTGGGGCTCGGGGCGGGGGGGCCCAGATACGCAGTATTTT. Encoded protein: CASSWGSGRGGPDTQYF.

This chain links TRBV13 with TRBJ2-5; D is perhaps TRBD2 (5 bases). Germline V gives CDR1 PRHDT, CDR2 FYEKMQ (reference sequence). Trimming took off 6 bases at V and 1 base at J, with 18 bases between the two ends. This CDR3 comprises 16 residues. The CDR3 loop reads CASRLDGSRTQETQYF. Here the CDR3 DNA reads TGTGCCAGCAGACTAGACGGGTCCAGGACCCAAGAGACCCAGTACTTC.

The gene calls are TRBV27 and TRBJ1-1, with D tentatively TRBD1 (5 bases). Germline CDR1 is MNHEY and CDR2 is SMNVEV (reference sequence). Trimming pared 5 bases from V and 1 base from J, leaving 5 bases between. The CDR3 is 12 amino acids. The CDR3 here is CASSGGNTEAFF. The CDR3 DNA follows: TGTGCCAGCAGTGGGGGGAACACTGAAGCTTTCTTT.

The chain links TRBV5-4 to TRBJ1-2, with 9 bases lining up with TRBD1. V was pared by 0 bases and J by 2 bases, with 8 bases of the junction left unmatched. The CDR3 has 17 residues. The V gene's germline CDR1 is SGHNT and CDR2 YYREEE (reference sequence). The CDR3 nucleotides are TGTGCCAGCAGCTTGGATTGGGACAGGGTAAGAAACTATGGCTACACCTTC. This encodes CASSLDWDRVRNYGYTF. The variable domain in full, completed from reference TRBV5-4 and TRBJ1-2, reads ETGVTQSPTHLIKTRGQQVTLRCSSQSGHNTVSWYQQALGQGPQFIFQYYREEENGRGNFPPRFSGLQFPNYSSELNVNALELDDSALYLCASSLDWDRVRNYGYTFGSGTRLTVV.

The CDR3 region has the DNA TGTGCCAGCAGTTTATCCGGGAGCCCCTACGAGCAGTACTTC. It specifies CASSLSGSPYEQYF. The chain recombines TRBV27 with TRBJ2-7; tentatively, D is TRBD2 (6 bases). The CDR3 has 14 residues. CDR1 MNHEY and CDR2 SMNVEV come from the germline V gene (reference sequence). V was shortened by 0 bases and J by 2 bases, with 8 bases between the two germline ends.

The chain couples TRBV10-3 to TRBJ2-7; either TRBD1 or TRBD2 may supply D (5 bases each). Germline V CDR1 and CDR2: ENHRY, SYGVKD. V dropped 3 bases and J dropped 6 bases, with 18 bases sitting between them. The CDR3 consists of 15 residues. Written as DNA, the CDR3 is TGTGCCATCAGTGAATTCCCGGGACCCCTGTCCGAGCAGTACTTC. This encodes CAISEFPGPLSEQYF.

This clone was seen a single time. This chain links TRBV2 with TRBJ1-4; D remains unclear. Trimming pared 6 bases from V and 2 bases from J, leaving 10 bases between. The CDR3 covers 14 residues. Germline V gene data show CDR1 as SNHLY and CDR2 as FYNNEI. In DNA form, the CDR3 reads TGTGCCAGCAGCAAGGACGGGACTAATGAAAAACTGTTTTTT. This translates into CASSKDGTNEKLFF.

As DNA, the CDR3 is TGTGCCAGCAGTTACGGGCGTACCGGGACCCAGTACTTC. Its protein product is CASSYGRTGTQYF. This chain uses TRBV6-5 with TRBJ2-5; D remains unclear. The V end lost 2 bases, the J end lost 7 bases, and 11 bases lay between the germline ends. CDR1 and CDR2 from the germline V gene are MNHEY and SVGAGI. The CDR3 is 13 amino acids.

The V and J genes are TRBV6-1 and TRBJ2-5; 8 nucleotides align to TRBD1. The germline V gene has CDR1 MNHNS and CDR2 SASEGT. V trimming: 1 base; J trimming: 1 base; junction bases outside the gene matches: 8. This CDR3 has 17 amino acids. The CDR3 sequence is CASSEVGTGRIQETQYF. CDR3 nucleotide sequence: TGTGCCAGCAGTGAAGTCGGGACAGGCCGCATCCAAGAGACCCAGTACTTC.

The V gene is TRBV4-1, the J gene TRBJ2-7; maybe TRBD2 (5 bases). The CDR3 covers 13 residues. From germline, CDR1 is MGHRA and CDR2 YSYEKL. V lost 0 bases and J lost 4, with 7 bases in between. The CDR3 DNA reads TGCGCCAGCAGCCAAGATCGGGATTACGAGCAGTACTTC. Translating it yields CASSQDRDYEQYF.

In its sample, this clone was seen a few times. The chain has TRBV28 and TRBJ2-7, with 11 bases that match TRBD1. The CDR3 contains 15 residues. Germline CDR1 is MDHEN and CDR2 is SYDVKM. J lost 7 bases, V lost 3 bases, and 8 bases had no gene match. This CDR3 is CASSLADRGLGEQYF. The CDR3 DNA is TGTGCCAGCAGTTTGGCGGACAGGGGGCTTGGAGAGCAGTACTTC.

The chain combines TRBV18 with TRBJ2-1; D call uncertain. The CDR3 runs 12 residues. Germline CDR1 is KGHSH and CDR2 is LQKENI. V lost 2 bases and J 3 bases, leaving 2 bases between the germline ends. CDR3 sequence: CASSPSYNEQFF. Here the CDR3 DNA reads TGTGCCAGCTCACCAAGCTACAATGAGCAGTTCTTC.

The chain joins TRBV27 to TRBJ2-7, with 7 bases that match TRBD2. After removal of 7 bases from V and 1 base from J, the junction contained 10 bases not matched to a gene. The germline gives CDR1 MNHEY, CDR2 SMNVEV (reference sequence). The CDR3 spans 15 residues. CDR3 DNA: TGTGCCAGCATTGGGGGGGATGACGGATCCTACGAGCAGTACTTC. This sequence encodes CASIGGDDGSYEQYF.

A single count supports this clone. The chain couples TRBV27 to TRBJ1-2; the match to TRBD1 covers 10 bases. The V gene end was trimmed by 5 bases and the J gene end by 8 bases; junction bases not matched to a gene: 11. The CDR3 runs 15 residues. Germline CDR1 is MNHEY and CDR2 is SMNVEV (reference sequence). CDR3 DNA sequence: TGTGCCAGCAGTCTTACCGGGACAGGGGCTCAGGGCTACACCTTC. Encoded protein: CASSLTGTGAQGYTF.

CDR3 amino acids: CASSLGVLNTEAFF. As DNA, the CDR3 is TGTGCCAGCAGTTTAGGCGTTTTGAACACTGAAGCTTTCTTT. The chain recombines TRBV27 with TRBJ1-1; D unresolved. V lost 2 bases, J lost 0 bases, and 7 bases lay in between. The CDR3 sequence is 14 residues long. CDR1 and CDR2 (germline): MNHEY, SMNVEV (reference sequence).

The V call is TRBV23-1, the J call TRBJ2-7; tentatively, D is TRBD2 (5 bases). TRBV23-1 is an ORF, and what it does is uncertain. The CDR3 totals 14 residues. Trimming took off 4 bases at V and 7 bases at J, with 17 bases between the two ends. Here the CDR3 reads CASSPGLEVWEQYF. The CDR3 DNA reads TGCGCCAGCAGTCCCGGTCTGGAGGTGTGGGAGCAGTACTTC.

V and J are TRBV30 and TRBJ1-1, with D perhaps TRBD1 (5 bases). CDR1 and CDR2 (germline): GTSNPN, SVGIG (reference sequence). V lost 4 bases and J 6 bases, leaving 12 bases between the germline ends. The CDR3 loop spans 12 amino acids. The CDR3 sequence is CAWTTGAPEAFF. The CDR3 DNA reads TGTGCCTGGACCACAGGAGCCCCTGAAGCTTTCTTT.

V usage is TRBV6-6 and J usage is TRBJ2-7, with D possibly being TRBD2 (5 bases). The germline gives CDR1 MNHNY, CDR2 SVGAGI (reference sequence). The CDR3 loop spans 16 amino acids. V was clipped by 0 bases and J by 0 bases, with 12 bases between them. CDR3 protein: CASSYSRVGPSYEQYF. The CDR3 coding sequence is TGTGCCAGCAGTTACTCGCGGGTAGGCCCCTCCTACGAGCAGTACTTC.

The V call is TRBV5-5, the J call TRBJ2-7, with D unclear. Germline V gene data show CDR1 as SGHKS and CDR2 as YYEKEE (reference sequence). Trimming took off 4 bases at V and 7 bases at J, with 21 bases between the two ends. This CDR3 region has 15 residues. The CDR3 DNA is TGTGCCAGCAGCCCGGATTCATTCATAGGGTTGGAGCAGTACTTC. Residues: CASSPDSFIGLEQYF.

The chain uses TRBV4-3 and TRBJ1-1; D uncertain. Per the germline V gene, CDR1 is LGHNA and CDR2 is YSLEER. The V end lost 0 bases, the J end lost 3 bases, and 11 bases lay between the germline ends. The CDR3 sequence is 15 residues long. CDR3 amino acids: CASSQEEGLYTEAFF. In DNA, the CDR3 is TGCGCCAGCAGCCAAGAGGAAGGCCTGTACACTGAAGCTTTCTTT.